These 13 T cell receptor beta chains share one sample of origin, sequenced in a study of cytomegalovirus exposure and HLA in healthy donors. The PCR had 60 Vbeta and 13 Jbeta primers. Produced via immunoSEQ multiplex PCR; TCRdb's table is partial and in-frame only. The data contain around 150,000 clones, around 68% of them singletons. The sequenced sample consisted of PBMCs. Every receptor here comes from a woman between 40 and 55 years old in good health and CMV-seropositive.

The chain's CDR3 is CASGTTQGTQYF. The CDR3 coding sequence is TGTGCCAGCGGGACTACCCAGGGGACCCAGTACTTC. V gene TRBV25-1 combines with J gene TRBJ2-5, with 7 bases lining up with TRBD2. Germline-derived CDR1 and CDR2 are MGHDK and SYGVNS. Germline trimming cut 8 bases from V and 7 bases from J; bases unmatched to any gene: 7. This CDR3 comprises 12 residues. Supplemented by reference TRBV25-1 and TRBJ2-5, the full variable domain reads EADIYQTPRYLVIGTGKKITLECSQTMGHDKMYWYQQDPGMELHLIHYSYGVNSTEKGDLSSESTVSRIRTEHFPLTLESARPSHTSQYLCASGTTQGTQYFGPGTRLLVL.

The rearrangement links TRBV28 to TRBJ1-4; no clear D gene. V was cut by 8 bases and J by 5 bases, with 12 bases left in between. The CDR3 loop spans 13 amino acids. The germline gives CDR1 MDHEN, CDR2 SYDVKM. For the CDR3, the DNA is TGTGCCAGCGCCGCGAGCGGGAATGAAAAACTGTTTTTT. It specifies CASAASGNEKLFF.

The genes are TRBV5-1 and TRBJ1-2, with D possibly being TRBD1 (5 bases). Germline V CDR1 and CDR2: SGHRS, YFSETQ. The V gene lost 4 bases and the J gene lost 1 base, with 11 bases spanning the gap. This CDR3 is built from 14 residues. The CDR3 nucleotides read TGCGCCAGCAGCCTGGGACTGCTTAACTATGGCTACACCTTC. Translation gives CASSLGLLNYGYTF.

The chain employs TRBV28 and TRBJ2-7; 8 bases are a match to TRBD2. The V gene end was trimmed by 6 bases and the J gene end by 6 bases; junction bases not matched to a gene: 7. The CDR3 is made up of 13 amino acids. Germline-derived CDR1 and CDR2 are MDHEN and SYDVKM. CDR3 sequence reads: CASSPGGGGEQYF. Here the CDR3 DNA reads TGTGCCAGCAGCCCGGGGGGGGGTGGCGAGCAGTACTTC.

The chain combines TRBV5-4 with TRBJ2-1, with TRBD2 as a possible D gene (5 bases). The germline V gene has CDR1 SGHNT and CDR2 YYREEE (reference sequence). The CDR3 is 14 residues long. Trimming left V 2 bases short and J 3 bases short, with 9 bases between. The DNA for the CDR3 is TGTGCCAGCAGCTTTGGACTCCGCTACAATGAGCAGTTCTTC. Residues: CASSFGLRYNEQFF.

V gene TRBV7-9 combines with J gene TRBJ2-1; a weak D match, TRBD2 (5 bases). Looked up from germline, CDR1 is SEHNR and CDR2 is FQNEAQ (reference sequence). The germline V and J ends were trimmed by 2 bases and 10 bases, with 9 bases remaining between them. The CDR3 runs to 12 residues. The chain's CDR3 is CASSLSTGEQFF. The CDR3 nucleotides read TGTGCCAGCAGCTTATCCACGGGGGAGCAGTTCTTC.

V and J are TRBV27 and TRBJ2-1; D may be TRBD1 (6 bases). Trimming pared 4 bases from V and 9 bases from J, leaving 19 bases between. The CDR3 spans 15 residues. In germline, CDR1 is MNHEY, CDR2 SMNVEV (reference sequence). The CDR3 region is CASSSRGRGSGEQFF. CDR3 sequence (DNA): TGTGCCAGCAGTTCTAGGGGCAGGGGATCGGGTGAGCAGTTCTTC.

As DNA, the CDR3 is TGTGCCAGCAGCCAAGAAGGGACTAGCAATGAGCAGTTCTTC. It translates to CASSQEGTSNEQFF. V usage is TRBV4-2 and J usage is TRBJ2-1; the match to TRBD2 covers 8 bases. This CDR3 contains 14 residues. Germline V lookup: CDR1 LGHNA, CDR2 YNFKEQ. V shed 0 bases, J shed 6 bases, and the junction held 1 base outside the gene matches.

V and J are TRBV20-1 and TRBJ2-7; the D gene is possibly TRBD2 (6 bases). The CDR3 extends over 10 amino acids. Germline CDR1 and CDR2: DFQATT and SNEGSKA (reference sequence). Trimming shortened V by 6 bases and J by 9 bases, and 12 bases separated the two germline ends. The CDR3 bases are TGCAGTGCAGCTGGGGACTGGCAGTACTTC. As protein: CSAAGDWQYF.

This CDR3 reads CASTETGNSYEQYF. The CDR3 DNA sequence: TGTGCCAGCACCGAGACAGGGAATTCCTACGAGCAGTACTTC. The chain combines TRBV6-1 with TRBJ2-7; 7 bases fit TRBD1. Germline lookup yields CDR1 MNHNS and CDR2 SASEGT. J lost 1 base, V lost 7 bases, and 7 bases had no gene match. The CDR3 has 14 amino acids.

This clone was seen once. Here the CDR3 reads CSARGTGEAFF. For the CDR3, the DNA is TGCAGTGCTAGGGGGACAGGGGAAGCTTTCTTT. The V call is TRBV20-1, the J call TRBJ1-1, with 9 bases that match TRBD1. Trimming took 3 bases from V and 8 from J; bases not matched to a gene: 1. This CDR3 is 11 amino acids long. The germline V gene encodes CDR1 DFQATT and CDR2 SNEGSKA (reference sequence).

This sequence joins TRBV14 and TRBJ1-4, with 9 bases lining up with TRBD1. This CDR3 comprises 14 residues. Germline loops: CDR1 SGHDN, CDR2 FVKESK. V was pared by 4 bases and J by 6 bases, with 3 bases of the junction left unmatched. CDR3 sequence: CASSPGTGHEKLFF. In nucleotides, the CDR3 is TGTGCCAGCAGCCCTGGGACAGGGCATGAAAAACTGTTTTTT.

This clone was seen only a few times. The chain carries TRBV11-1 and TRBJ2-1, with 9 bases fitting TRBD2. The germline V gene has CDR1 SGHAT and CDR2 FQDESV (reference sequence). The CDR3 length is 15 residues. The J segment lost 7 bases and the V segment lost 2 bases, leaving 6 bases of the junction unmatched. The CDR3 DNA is TGTGCCAGCAGCTTAAGGCTAGCGGGGAATAATGAGCAGTTCTTC. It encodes CASSLRLAGNNEQFF.